This entry describes one T cell receptor (beta chain). The data originate from a study of beta chain features in type 1 diabetes. Overall study: Examination of sorted cells across all samples involved approximately 100,000,000 cells.

As every portion of the isolated RNA was reverse transcribed, the sequencing read expressed TCRB transcripts. TCRdb keeps only in-frame clones here, not all; method: immunoSEQ multiplex PCR. The sample records a few hundred thousand clones, 25% to 30% being singletons. Germline-derived CDR1 and CDR2 are SGHDN and FVKESK. The CDR3 contains 14 residues. The junction had 6 bases not matched to a gene; V was cut back by 8 bases and J by 8 bases. The sample consisted of central memory CD4+ T cells from blood. This sequence originates from a man younger than 45 in good health. V and J are TRBV14 and TRBJ2-1; 13 nucleotides match TRBD2. The CDR3 nucleotides read TGTGCCAGCCGCCTTGGACTAGCGGGGGATGAGCAGTTCTTC. Its translation is CASRLGLAGDEQFF.